Below, 22 T cell receptor beta chains from the same sample are listed, as sequenced in a study of OX40 agonist ivuxolimab in advanced cancers. Libraries were prepared by immunoSEQ multiplex PCR; TCRdb keeps only in-frame clonotypes and omits some of them. The sample shows approximately 76,000 clones, 92% of them seen only once. Source: CD4+ or CD8+ T cells sorted from blood, taken in a trial of the OX40 agonist ivuxolimab. These TCRs come from an adult with an advanced solid tumor such as melanoma, head and neck, liver or kidney cancer.

V and J are TRBV4-1 and TRBJ2-7; 7 bases fit TRBD1. This CDR3 is 15 amino acids long. Germline values: CDR1 MGHRA, CDR2 YSYEKL. After removal of 0 bases from V and 0 bases from J, the junction contained 2 bases not matched to a gene. In DNA, the CDR3 is TGCGCCAGCAGCCAAGACAGGGGGTACTCCTACGAGCAGTACTTC. This encodes CASSQDRGYSYEQYF.

J is TRBJ1-1 and V is TRBV27, with 12 positions matching TRBD1. Germline CDR1 reads MNHEY; CDR2 reads SMNVEV (reference sequence). Trimming at V came to 2 bases and at J to 4 bases, leaving 8 bases not matched to a gene. The CDR3 runs 17 residues. CDR3 nucleotide sequence: TGTGCCAGCAGTTTAATGGGGACAGGGGGCGCGAGCACTGAAGCTTTCTTT. Amino acid sequence: CASSLMGTGGASTEAFF.

CDR3: CASSLGIPYEQYF. CDR3 in DNA: TGTGCCAGCAGTTTGGGGATCCCCTACGAGCAGTACTTC. The chain carries TRBV13 and TRBJ2-7; D is unresolved. The germline V gene has CDR1 PRHDT and CDR2 FYEKMQ (reference sequence). Trimming shortened V by 6 bases and J by 2 bases, and 11 bases separated the two germline ends. This CDR3 contains 13 residues.

The rearrangement uses TRBV9 and TRBJ2-1; 13 bases map to TRBD2. The CDR3 is 18 amino acids. J was trimmed by 0 bases and V by 4 bases; bases with no gene match: 7. The germline CDR1 and CDR2 sequences are SGDLS and YYNGEE. The CDR3 DNA is TGTGCCAGCAGCCCGCCGACTAGCGGGGGGTCCTCCTACAATGAGCAGTTCTTC. It codes for CASSPPTSGGSSYNEQFF.

This rearrangement joins TRBV19 to TRBJ2-7; D uncertain. The CDR3 is made up of 13 amino acids. V was trimmed by 1 base and J by 3 bases, leaving 7 bases between them. The germline CDR1 and CDR2 sequences are LNHDA and SQIVND (reference sequence). CDR3 bases: TGTGCCAGTAGTATAGCTCTACTCTACGAGCAGTACTTC. This sequence encodes CASSIALLYEQYF.

CDR3 residues: CAWPPGRARPYNEQFF. The CDR3 DNA follows: TGTGCCTGGCCCCCCGGCAGGGCAAGGCCCTACAATGAGCAGTTCTTC. The chain combines TRBV19 with TRBJ2-1; D is perhaps TRBD1 (5 bases). The CDR3 sequence is 16 residues long. V was trimmed by 11 bases and J by 2 bases, leaving 22 bases between them. Looked up from germline, CDR1 is LNHDA and CDR2 is SQIVND (reference sequence).

This sequence joins TRBV14 and TRBJ2-6; D gene ambiguous. The CDR3 extends over 16 amino acids. The V gene's germline CDR1 is SGHDN and CDR2 FVKESK. Trimming pared 4 bases from V and 0 bases from J, leaving 10 bases between. CDR3 amino acids: CASSLPRVSGANVLTF. CDR3 nucleotide sequence: TGTGCCAGCAGCCTCCCACGGGTCTCTGGGGCCAACGTCCTGACTTTC.

About this clone itself: Distinct nucleotide sequences in the sample also encode this CDR3. The chain uses TRBV29-1 and TRBJ1-4; D might be TRBD1 (5 bases). Deletions cut 5 bases from V and 8 bases from J, with 12 bases between. The CDR3 is 12 residues long. Germline lookup yields CDR1 SQVTM and CDR2 ANQGSEA. The CDR3 nucleotides are TGCAGCGTTCTCCAGGGCGGGGAAAAACTGTTTTTT. Residues: CSVLQGGEKLFF.

There are a few counts of this clone. The J gene is TRBJ1-1, the V gene TRBV13; D gene unclear. Germline CDR1 is PRHDT and CDR2 is FYEKMQ (reference sequence). CDR3 size: 12 residues. V was shortened by 2 bases and J by 7 bases, with 8 bases between the two germline ends. The CDR3: CASSLSESEAFF. Here the CDR3 DNA reads TGTGCCAGCAGCTTATCCGAAAGTGAAGCTTTCTTT.

This sequence joins TRBV7-9 and TRBJ1-5, with D perhaps TRBD1 (5 bases). Germline V gene data show CDR1 as SEHNR and CDR2 as FQNEAQ (reference sequence). CDR3 length: 14 amino acids. The V and J ends lost 1 base and 6 bases respectively, with 10 bases between them. CDR3 region: CASSLGGSGQPQHF. CDR3 coding DNA: TGTGCCAGCAGCTTAGGGGGGTCGGGTCAGCCCCAGCATTTT.

The chain combines TRBV11-2 with TRBJ2-7; weak D call: TRBD2 (6 bases). V lost 1 base, J lost 0 bases, and 7 bases lay in between. CDR3 length: 14 amino acids. Germline CDR1 is SGHAT and CDR2 is FQNNGV. The CDR3 DNA reads TGTGCCAGCAGCTTAGGGGGGGACTCCTACGAGCAGTACTTC. This translates into CASSLGGDSYEQYF. The full variable domain, rest sourced from reference TRBV11-2 and TRBJ2-7, is EAGVAQSPRYKIIEKRQSVAFWCNPISGHATLYWYQQILGQGPKLLIQFQNNGVVDDSQLPKDRFSAERLKGVDSTLKIQPAKLEDSAVYLCASSLGGDSYEQYFGPGTRLTVT.

V and J are TRBV10-3 and TRBJ2-7, with D unclear. Germline lookup yields CDR1 ENHRY and CDR2 SYGVKD. The CDR3 consists of 15 residues. The ends were cut back, 0 bases at V and 3 bases at J, with 12 bases in the middle. CDR3 amino acids: CAISESISVGYEQYF. For the CDR3, the DNA is TGTGCCATCAGTGAGTCGATCAGTGTGGGCTACGAGCAGTACTTC.

The genes are TRBV5-1 and TRBJ2-5, with 7 nucleotides matching TRBD2. The CDR3 is 15 residues long. Germline V CDR1 and CDR2: SGHRS, YFSETQ. V shed 0 bases, J shed 5 bases, and the junction held 7 bases outside the gene matches. This CDR3 is CASSLDGGDGETQYF. CDR3 in DNA: TGCGCCAGCAGCTTGGATGGGGGGGACGGGGAGACCCAGTACTTC. Drawing the rest from reference TRBV5-1 and TRBJ2-5, the complete variable domain is KAGVTQTPRYLIKTRGQQVTLSCSPISGHRSVSWYQQTPGQGLQFLFEYFSETQRNKGNFPGRFSGRQFSNSRSEMNVSTLELGDSALYLCASSLDGGDGETQYFGPGTRLLVL.

The gene calls are TRBV6-4 and TRBJ2-1, with TRBD1 matching 8 bases. This CDR3 comprises 14 residues. Unmatched junction bases numbered 7, after V lost 5 bases and J lost 7 bases. CDR1 and CDR2 from the germline V gene are MRHNA and SNTAGT. CDR3 nucleotides: TGTGCCAGCAGTTTCAACCAGGGGGCAAATGAGCAGTTCTTC. As protein: CASSFNQGANEQFF.

The J gene is TRBJ1-2, the V gene TRBV10-3; no clear D gene. V lost 6 bases and J lost 3, with 17 bases in between. Germline loops: CDR1 ENHRY, CDR2 SYGVKD. This CDR3 region has 15 residues. For the CDR3, the DNA is TGTGCCATCAGGGAGGAAATCCAGGAGGACTATGGCTACACCTTC. Translation gives CAIREEIQEDYGYTF.

The rearrangement joins TRBV19 to TRBJ1-5; D remains ambiguous. V was clipped by 5 bases and J by 4 bases, with 15 bases between them. Germline V gene data show CDR1 as LNHDA and CDR2 as SQIVND (reference sequence). The CDR3 is 15 residues long. The CDR3 DNA follows: TGTGCCAGTAGTGACGGCACCGGGTTAAATCAGCCCCAGCATTTT. This translates into CASSDGTGLNQPQHF.

The table lists this clone with a count of one. The chain employs TRBV7-9 and TRBJ1-5; 7 nucleotides match TRBD1. The CDR3 is 17 residues long. Trimming at V came to 8 bases and at J to 11 bases, leaving 24 bases not matched to a gene. CDR1 SEHNR and CDR2 FQNEAQ come from the germline V gene (reference sequence). CDR3 protein: CASLEEQGPNGIMAQHF. CDR3 in DNA: TGTGCCAGCCTAGAAGAACAGGGGCCCAATGGGATCATGGCCCAGCATTTT.

To note about this clone: One junction end disagrees with the germline gene, perhaps due to a read error. The chain couples TRBV4-1 to TRBJ2-7; D may match TRBD1 or TRBD2 (5 bases each). Germline values: CDR1 MGHRA, CDR2 YSYEKL. The CDR3 runs to 12 residues. CDR3 region: CASSQEGDGVVF. The CDR3 nucleotides are TGCGCCAGCAGCCAAGAGGGGGACGGGGTGGTCTTC.

J is TRBJ2-1 and V is TRBV10-2; the match to TRBD2 covers 7 bases. Germline trimming cut 2 bases from V and 4 bases from J; bases unmatched to any gene: 8. Germline V gene data show CDR1 as WSHSY and CDR2 as SAAADI. CDR3 size: 16 residues. The CDR3 region has the DNA TGCGCCAGCAGTGAGCCCCTCCGGGGGGTGTACAATGAGCAGTTCTTC. As protein: CASSEPLRGVYNEQFF.

The chain has TRBV7-2 and TRBJ2-1, with D possibly TRBD2 on 6 matching bases. This CDR3 region has 16 residues. V lost 4 bases and J 4 bases, leaving 17 bases between the germline ends. The germline V gene encodes CDR1 SGHTA and CDR2 FQGNSA. The CDR3 region has the DNA TGTGCCAGCAGCTCGGGACTCGAGGGGACTTACAATGAGCAGTTCTTC. Protein: CASSSGLEGTYNEQFF. Using reference TRBV7-2 and TRBJ2-1 for the parts outside the CDR3, the full variable domain is GAGVSQSPSNKVTEKGKDVELRCDPISGHTALYWYRQSLGQGLEFLIYFQGNSAPDKSGLPSDRFSAERTGGSVSTLTIQRTQQEDSAVYLCASSSGLEGTYNEQFFGPGTRLTVL.

The chain combines TRBV10-2 with TRBJ2-5, with D perhaps matching TRBD2 (7 bases). The germline CDR1 and CDR2 sequences are WSHSY and SAAADI. There are 19 residues in the CDR3. Trimming pared 0 bases from V and 2 bases from J, leaving 22 bases between. The CDR3 DNA reads TGCGCCAGCAGTGAGTCGTTGGGGGGGGCCCCTCTATTACAAGAGACCCAGTACTTC. It translates to CASSESLGGAPLLQETQYF.

In this sample, this clone turned up once. This chain connects TRBV30 to TRBJ2-2; a weak D match, TRBD1 (6 bases). Trimming removed 1 base at V and 6 bases at J, with 6 bases between. The length of the CDR3 is 12 residues. Germline CDR1 GTSNPN, CDR2 SVGIG (reference sequence). CDR3 bases: TGTGCCTGGAGTGCAGGGGCCGGGGAGCTGTTTTTT. Translation: CAWSAGAGELFF.